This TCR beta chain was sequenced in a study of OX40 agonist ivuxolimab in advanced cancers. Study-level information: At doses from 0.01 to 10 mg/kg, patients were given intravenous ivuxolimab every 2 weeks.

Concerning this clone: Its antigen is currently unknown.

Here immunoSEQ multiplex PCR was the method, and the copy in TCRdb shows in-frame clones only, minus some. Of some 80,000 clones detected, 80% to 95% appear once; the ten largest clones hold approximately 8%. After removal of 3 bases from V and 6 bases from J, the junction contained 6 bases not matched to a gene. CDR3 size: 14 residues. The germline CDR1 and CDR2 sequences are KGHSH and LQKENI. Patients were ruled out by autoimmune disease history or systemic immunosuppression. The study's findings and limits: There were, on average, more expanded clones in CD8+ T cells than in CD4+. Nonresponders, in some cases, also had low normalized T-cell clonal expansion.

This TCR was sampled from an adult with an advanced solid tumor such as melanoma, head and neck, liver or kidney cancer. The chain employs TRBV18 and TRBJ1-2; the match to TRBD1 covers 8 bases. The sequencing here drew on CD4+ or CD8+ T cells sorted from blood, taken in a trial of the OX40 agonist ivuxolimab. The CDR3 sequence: CASSPGQGADGYTF. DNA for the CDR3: TGTGCCAGCTCACCCGGCCAGGGGGCTGATGGCTACACCTTC.